These T cell receptor beta chains were read from a single sample in a study of blood T cell repertoires in COVID-19. TCRdb keeps only in-frame clones here, not all; method: immunoSEQ multiplex PCR. The sample includes 250,000 to 350,000 clones, 75% to 90% of them seen just once. Sequences were obtained from peripheral blood. All receptors come from a woman in her 70s with COVID-19, enrolled during active disease. Both conserved end residues are part of each CDR3. Fields, in order: clone size, V gene, J gene, D gene, CDR3 protein, CDR3 DNA. A D gene is named only where the DNA matches it firmly. Clone size is not always given. Where it is, it says once, few, many or a class for expanded clones.

abundance: NA; v_gene: TRBV18; j_gene: TRBJ1-5; d_gene: TRBD1; CDR3aa: CASSHVPGTDSNQPQHF; CDR3nt: TGTGCCAGCTCCCACGTCCCCGGGACAGATAGCAATCAGCCCCAGCATTTT
abundance: NA; v_gene: TRBV12-3/TRBV12-4; j_gene: TRBJ2-4; d_gene: TRBD1; CDR3aa: CASSRQGKNIQYF; CDR3nt: TGTGCCAGCAGTCGACAGGGGAAAAACATTCAGTACTTC
abundance: NA; v_gene: TRBV18; j_gene: TRBJ1-2; d_gene: TRBD1; CDR3aa: CASSPPAQGPNYGYTF; CDR3nt: TGTGCCAGCTCACCACCCGCACAGGGGCCGAACTATGGCTACACCTTC
abundance: NA; v_gene: TRBV19; j_gene: TRBJ1-1; d_gene: TRBD1; CDR3aa: CASSIMTGTGGTEAFF; CDR3nt: TGTGCCAGTAGTATAATGACCGGGACAGGGGGCACTGAAGCTTTCTTT
abundance: once; v_gene: TRBV11-2; j_gene: TRBJ2-7; d_gene: TRBD1; CDR3aa: CASSLQGVVGEQYF; CDR3nt: TGTGCCAGCAGCTTACAGGGGGTAGTGGGCGAGCAGTACTTC
abundance: NA; v_gene: TRBV2; j_gene: TRBJ2-2; d_gene: NA; CDR3aa: CASNRLVGTGELFF; CDR3nt: TGTGCCAGCAATAGACTAGTGGGCACCGGGGAGCTGTTTTTT
abundance: NA; v_gene: TRBV7-9; j_gene: TRBJ1-1; d_gene: TRBD1; CDR3aa: CASSLVGQETEAFF; CDR3nt: TGTGCCAGCAGCTTAGTTGGACAGGAGACTGAAGCTTTCTTT
abundance: NA; v_gene: TRBV19; j_gene: TRBJ2-1; d_gene: TRBD2; CDR3aa: CASSYQRGGAEQFF; CDR3nt: TGTGCCAGTAGTTACCAGCGGGGGGGCGCTGAGCAGTTCTTC
abundance: once; v_gene: TRBV6-5; j_gene: TRBJ2-3; d_gene: NA; CDR3aa: CASNRRTFTDTQYF; CDR3nt: TGTGCCAGCAATAGAAGGACTTTCACAGATACGCAGTATTTT
abundance: NA; v_gene: TRBV5-1; j_gene: TRBJ2-1; d_gene: NA; CDR3aa: CASTQEIYNEQFF; CDR3nt: TGCGCCAGCACACAGGAGATCTACAATGAGCAGTTCTTC
abundance: few; v_gene: TRBV2; j_gene: TRBJ2-3; d_gene: TRBD2; CDR3aa: CASSEQSTSGGLTDTQYF; CDR3nt: TGTGCCAGCAGTGAACAATCGACTAGCGGGGGTCTAACAGATACGCAGTATTTT
abundance: once; v_gene: TRBV2; j_gene: TRBJ1-1; d_gene: TRBD1; CDR3aa: CASSVTGQPNTEAFF; CDR3nt: TGTGCCAGCAGCGTTACGGGACAGCCGAACACTGAAGCTTTCTTT
abundance: NA; v_gene: TRBV18; j_gene: TRBJ2-2; d_gene: TRBD1; CDR3aa: CATSMGQENTGELFF; CDR3nt: TGTGCCACCTCAATGGGACAGGAGAACACCGGGGAGCTGTTTTTT
abundance: once; v_gene: TRBV20-1; j_gene: TRBJ2-7; d_gene: TRBD2; CDR3aa: CSASLAGSLSYEQYF; CDR3nt: TGCAGTGCTAGTCTAGCGGGGTCTCTCTCCTACGAGCAGTACTTC
abundance: NA; v_gene: TRBV9; j_gene: TRBJ2-7; d_gene: TRBD1; CDR3aa: CASSVGGGQAPGEQYF; CDR3nt: TGTGCCAGCAGCGTAGGAGGGGGACAGGCTCCCGGGGAGCAGTACTTC
abundance: once; v_gene: TRBV19; j_gene: TRBJ1-2; d_gene: NA; CDR3aa: CASSTTGNYGYTF; CDR3nt: TGTGCCAGTAGTACTACGGGGAACTATGGCTACACCTTC
abundance: NA; v_gene: TRBV27; j_gene: TRBJ1-5; d_gene: NA; CDR3aa: CASSPPGSNQPQHF; CDR3nt: TGTGCCAGCAGCCCCCCGGGGAGTAATCAGCCCCAGCATTTT
abundance: NA; v_gene: TRBV5-1; j_gene: TRBJ2-6; d_gene: TRBD1; CDR3aa: CASSRGDRVGSGANVLTF; CDR3nt: TGCGCCAGCTCACGAGGGGACAGGGTTGGATCTGGGGCCAACGTCCTGACTTTC
abundance: NA; v_gene: TRBV19; j_gene: TRBJ1-5; d_gene: NA; CDR3aa: CASRQVPEFNQPQHF; CDR3nt: TGTGCCTCAAGACAGGTTCCCGAGTTCAATCAGCCCCAGCATTTT
abundance: NA; v_gene: TRBV6-2/TRBV6-3; j_gene: TRBJ1-2; d_gene: NA; CDR3aa: CASSSPADIYGYTF; CDR3nt: TGTGCCAGCAGTTCCCCCGCGGATATTTATGGCTACACCTTC
abundance: NA; v_gene: TRBV5-1; j_gene: TRBJ1-1; d_gene: TRBD1; CDR3aa: CASSLDGQANTEAFF; CDR3nt: TGCGCCAGCAGCTTGGATGGACAGGCGAACACTGAAGCTTTCTTT
abundance: once; v_gene: TRBV6-5; j_gene: TRBJ2-4; d_gene: TRBD1; CDR3aa: CASSSGQRNIQYF; CDR3nt: TGTGCCAGCAGTTCGGGACAGAGGAACATTCAGTACTTC
abundance: NA; v_gene: TRBV5-4; j_gene: TRBJ1-1; d_gene: NA; CDR3aa: CASSHDNEWAFF; CDR3nt: TGTGCCAGCAGTCACGACAATGAGTGGGCTTTCTTT
abundance: NA; v_gene: TRBV21-1; j_gene: TRBJ2-7; d_gene: NA; CDR3aa: CASRWDRGKGYEQYF; CDR3nt: TGTGCCAGCCGATGGGACAGGGGAAAGGGCTACGAGCAGTACTTC
abundance: NA; v_gene: TRBV4-1; j_gene: TRBJ2-7; d_gene: NA; CDR3aa: CASSQILQTYEQYF; CDR3nt: TGCGCCAGCAGCCAAATCCTTCAGACCTACGAGCAGTACTTC
abundance: NA; v_gene: TRBV30; j_gene: TRBJ1-2; d_gene: NA; CDR3aa: CAWRVSQGGYGYTF; CDR3nt: TGTGCCTGGAGGGTCTCTCAGGGTGGCTATGGCTACACCTTC
abundance: once; v_gene: TRBV7-2; j_gene: TRBJ2-2; d_gene: NA; CDR3aa: CASSQSGTSNTGELFF; CDR3nt: TGTGCCAGCAGCCAATCCGGGACTTCGAACACCGGGGAGCTGTTTTTT
abundance: NA; v_gene: TRBV5-1; j_gene: TRBJ2-7; d_gene: NA; CDR3aa: CASSLSQGGYEQYF; CDR3nt: TGCGCCAGCAGCTTAAGCCAGGGTGGCTACGAGCAGTACTTC
abundance: NA; v_gene: TRBV2; j_gene: TRBJ2-3; d_gene: NA; CDR3aa: CASSITSTDTQYF; CDR3nt: TGTGCCAGCTCCATCACTAGCACAGATACGCAGTATTTT
abundance: NA; v_gene: TRBV7-2; j_gene: TRBJ1-5; d_gene: TRBD1; CDR3aa: CASSSDRGNQPQHF; CDR3nt: TGTGCCAGCAGCTCCGACAGGGGGAATCAGCCCCAGCATTTT
abundance: once; v_gene: TRBV9; j_gene: TRBJ1-2; d_gene: NA; CDR3aa: CASTPGTFPYGYTF; CDR3nt: TGTGCCAGCACCCCAGGGACTTTCCCCTATGGCTACACCTTC
abundance: few; v_gene: TRBV4-1; j_gene: TRBJ1-2; d_gene: NA; CDR3aa: CASSQESVQAVYGYTF; CDR3nt: TGCGCCAGCAGCCAAGAATCGGTCCAGGCAGTTTATGGCTACACCTTC
abundance: NA; v_gene: TRBV6-5; j_gene: TRBJ2-1; d_gene: TRBD1; CDR3aa: CASSKQGAVHNEQFF; CDR3nt: TGTGCCAGCAGTAAACAGGGGGCAGTGCACAATGAGCAGTTCTTC
abundance: NA; v_gene: TRBV30; j_gene: TRBJ2-2; d_gene: NA; CDR3aa: CAWEPKGTTNTGELFF; CDR3nt: TGTGCCTGGGAGCCAAAAGGGACAACGAACACCGGGGAGCTGTTTTTT
abundance: NA; v_gene: TRBV6-5; j_gene: TRBJ1-2; d_gene: TRBD1; CDR3aa: CASSLQGALGYTF; CDR3nt: TGTGCCAGCAGCCTTCAGGGGGCCCTTGGCTACACCTTC
abundance: NA; v_gene: TRBV5-4; j_gene: TRBJ1-3; d_gene: NA; CDR3aa: CASSSQGISGNTIYF; CDR3nt: TGTGCCAGCAGCTCACAGGGAATCTCTGGAAACACCATATATTTT
abundance: NA; v_gene: TRBV30; j_gene: TRBJ1-1; d_gene: TRBD1; CDR3aa: CAAKAGGTEAFF; CDR3nt: TGTGCCGCGAAGGCAGGGGGCACTGAAGCTTTCTTT
abundance: NA; v_gene: TRBV5-6; j_gene: TRBJ2-2; d_gene: TRBD2; CDR3aa: CASSPLTSGGPNTGELFF; CDR3nt: TGTGCCAGCAGCCCGCTTACTAGCGGGGGCCCGAACACCGGGGAGCTGTTTTTT
abundance: NA; v_gene: TRBV12-3/TRBV12-4; j_gene: TRBJ1-5; d_gene: TRBD1; CDR3aa: CASSMDRVQPQHF; CDR3nt: TGTGCCAGCAGTATGGACAGGGTCCAGCCCCAGCATTTT
abundance: NA; v_gene: TRBV12-3/TRBV12-4; j_gene: TRBJ2-5; d_gene: NA; CDR3aa: CASSSKETQYF; CDR3nt: TGTGCCAGCAGTTCTAAAGAGACCCAGTACTTC
abundance: few; v_gene: TRBV12-5; j_gene: TRBJ2-3; d_gene: TRBD2; CDR3aa: CASGLGPDGTSGVTDTQYF; CDR3nt: TGTGCTAGTGGTTTGGGACCTGACGGGACTAGCGGGGTAACAGATACGCAGTATTTT
abundance: NA; v_gene: TRBV20-1; j_gene: TRBJ2-7; d_gene: NA; CDR3aa: CSADTGIEQYF; CDR3nt: TGCAGTGCTGATACAGGGATCGAGCAGTACTTC
abundance: NA; v_gene: TRBV28; j_gene: TRBJ1-1; d_gene: NA; CDR3aa: CASTLEGMNTEAFF; CDR3nt: TGTGCCAGCACCCTGGAGGGGATGAACACTGAAGCTTTCTTT
abundance: NA; v_gene: TRBV7-7; j_gene: TRBJ2-1; d_gene: TRBD2; CDR3aa: CASSAGLPSYNEQFF; CDR3nt: TGTGCCAGCAGCGCGGGACTACCCTCCTACAATGAGCAGTTCTTC
abundance: NA; v_gene: TRBV10-2; j_gene: TRBJ2-1; d_gene: TRBD2; CDR3aa: CASSRTSGGVSDEQFF; CDR3nt: TGCGCCAGCAGCAGGACTAGCGGGGGGGTCTCCGATGAGCAGTTCTTC